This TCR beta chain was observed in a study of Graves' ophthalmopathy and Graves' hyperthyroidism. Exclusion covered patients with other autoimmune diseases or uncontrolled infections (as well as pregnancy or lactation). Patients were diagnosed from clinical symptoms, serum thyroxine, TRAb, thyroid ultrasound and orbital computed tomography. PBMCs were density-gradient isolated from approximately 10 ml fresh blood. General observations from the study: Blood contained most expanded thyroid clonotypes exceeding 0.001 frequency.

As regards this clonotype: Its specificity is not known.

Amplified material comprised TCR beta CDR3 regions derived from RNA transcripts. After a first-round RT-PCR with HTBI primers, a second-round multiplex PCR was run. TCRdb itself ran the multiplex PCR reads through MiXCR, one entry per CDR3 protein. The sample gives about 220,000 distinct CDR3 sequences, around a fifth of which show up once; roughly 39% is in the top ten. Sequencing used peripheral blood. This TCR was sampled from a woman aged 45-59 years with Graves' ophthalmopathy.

This chain's CDR3 is CASTGGLNYGYTF. Here the CDR3 DNA reads TGTGCCAGCACAGGGGGGTTAAACTATGGCTACACCTTC. The genes are TRBV6-1 and TRBJ1-2; 7 bases agree with TRBD1. Germline V gene data show CDR1 as MNHNS and CDR2 as SASEGT. V trimming: 7 bases; J trimming: 2 bases; junction bases outside the gene matches: 4. CDR3 length: 13 amino acids.